Described below is a single TCR beta chain sequence and its context. Its cognate antigen has yet to be identified. Per-base quality was not reported, and no clone a single base away is much larger than it. This sample was taken from a study of ipilimumab plus nivolumab after autologous stem cell transplantation (dated by TCRdb to the early 2020s). Broadly, across the study: Trial patients received a median of 5 ipilimumab doses and about 8 nivolumab doses. The DLBCL cohort included primary refractory and relapsed disease, with 18-month progression-free survival of approximately 87% and 28% respectively. Patients in the trial were undergoing autologous transplant and had high-risk diffuse large B cell lymphoma, mature T cell lymphoma, or multiple myeloma. The intent-to-treat population of the trial was made up of a few dozen patients. The study at large found these results: Per the authors, a biologic rationale for further study of the post-transplant checkpoint inhibition approach was offered by T cell receptor repertoire, regulatory T cell phenotype and gut microbiota profiles. Combined checkpoint inhibition as post-transplant consolidation was concluded by the authors to appear tolerable.

From the germline V gene, CDR1 is SGHTA and CDR2 is FQGNSA. Inclusive of the bounding cysteine and phenylalanine, the CDR3 is 11 residues long. The DNA shown is the 33-base CDR3, in frame from base 1. At the junction V is shortened by 3 bases and J by 0 bases, with 0 bases in between. Checkpoint therapy was initiated 14 to 28 days after autologous transplant, and ipilimumab was administered at 1 mg/kg intravenously on day 1 of selected weeks. Patients received nivolumab at 3 mg/kg intravenously on day 1 of weeks 1, 4, 7, 10, and every two weeks through week 26. Combined checkpoint inhibition with ipilimumab and nivolumab as consolidation after autologous stem cell transplantation was tested in a Phase Ib clinical trial. The library came from the immunoSEQ multiplex PCR assay. What TCRdb holds here is the immuneACCESS table cut down to in-frame rearrangements. Part of the clones is not present; checked against another copy, under half of the missing clones reflect an unresolved V gene, and the others are unexplained. The sample records 9,000 to 15,000 clones, 60% to 80% of which are singletons. Around 30% of the sample is in the top ten clones.

The clonotype originates from a male donor with diffuse large B-cell lymphoma. Sequencing was performed on PBMCs, taken in a trial of ipilimumab plus nivolumab as post-transplant consolidation. This receptor chain uses TRBV7-2 and TRBJ2-7; a confident D gene designation cannot be given. The CDR3 region has the sequence CASSFSYEQYF. The nucleotide sequence is given as TGTGCCAGCAGCTTCTCCTACGAGCAGTACTTC.